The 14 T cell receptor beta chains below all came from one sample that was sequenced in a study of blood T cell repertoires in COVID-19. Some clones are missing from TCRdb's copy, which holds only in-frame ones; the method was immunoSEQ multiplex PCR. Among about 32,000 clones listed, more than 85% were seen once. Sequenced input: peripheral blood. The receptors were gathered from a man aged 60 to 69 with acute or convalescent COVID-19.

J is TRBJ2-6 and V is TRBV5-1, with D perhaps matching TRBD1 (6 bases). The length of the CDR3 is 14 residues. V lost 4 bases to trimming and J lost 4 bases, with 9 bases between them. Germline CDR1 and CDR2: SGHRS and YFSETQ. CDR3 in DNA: TGCGCCAGCAGCCTTGGGACAGGGGCCAACGTCCTGACTTTC. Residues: CASSLGTGANVLTF.

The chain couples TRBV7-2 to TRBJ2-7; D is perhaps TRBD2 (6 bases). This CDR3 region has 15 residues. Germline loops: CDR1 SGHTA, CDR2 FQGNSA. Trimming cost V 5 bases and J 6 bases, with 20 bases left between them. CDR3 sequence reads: CASSAKLGGSGEQYF. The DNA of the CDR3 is TGTGCCAGCAGCGCTAAACTCGGGGGTTCGGGCGAGCAGTACTTC.

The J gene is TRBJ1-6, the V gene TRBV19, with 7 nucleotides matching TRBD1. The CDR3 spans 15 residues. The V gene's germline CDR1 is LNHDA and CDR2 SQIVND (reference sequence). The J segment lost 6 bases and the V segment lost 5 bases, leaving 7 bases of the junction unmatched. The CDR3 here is CASSLTGQSNSPLHF. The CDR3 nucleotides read TGTGCCAGTAGTCTCACGGGACAGAGTAATTCACCCCTCCACTTT.

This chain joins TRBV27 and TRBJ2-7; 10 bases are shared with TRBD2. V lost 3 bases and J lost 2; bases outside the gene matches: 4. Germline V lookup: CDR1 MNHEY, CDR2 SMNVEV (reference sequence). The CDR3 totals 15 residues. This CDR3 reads CASSFSGRPPYEQYF. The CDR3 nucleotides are TGTGCCAGCAGTTTTAGCGGGAGGCCCCCCTACGAGCAGTACTTC.

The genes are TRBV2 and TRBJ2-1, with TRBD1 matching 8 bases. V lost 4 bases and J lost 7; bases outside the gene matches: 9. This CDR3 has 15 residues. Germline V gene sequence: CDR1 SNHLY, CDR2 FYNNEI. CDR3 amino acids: CASSVAGGAWNEQFF. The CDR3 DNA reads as TGTGCCAGCAGTGTTGCAGGGGGCGCTTGGAATGAGCAGTTCTTC.

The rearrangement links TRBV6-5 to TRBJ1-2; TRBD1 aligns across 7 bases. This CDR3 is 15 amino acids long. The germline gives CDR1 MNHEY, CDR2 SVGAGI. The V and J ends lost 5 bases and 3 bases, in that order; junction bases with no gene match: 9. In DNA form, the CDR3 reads TGTGCCAGCAGTCAGAGACAGGGCGGCGACTATGGCTACACCTTC. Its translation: CASSQRQGGDYGYTF.

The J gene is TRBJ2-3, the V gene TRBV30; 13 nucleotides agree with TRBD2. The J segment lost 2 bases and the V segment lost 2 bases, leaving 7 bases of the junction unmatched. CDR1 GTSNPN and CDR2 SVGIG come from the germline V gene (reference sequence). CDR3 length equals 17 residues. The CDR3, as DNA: TGTGCCTGGAGTCCCGGGACTAGCGGGATTTTCACAGATACGCAGTATTTT. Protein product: CAWSPGTSGIFTDTQYF.

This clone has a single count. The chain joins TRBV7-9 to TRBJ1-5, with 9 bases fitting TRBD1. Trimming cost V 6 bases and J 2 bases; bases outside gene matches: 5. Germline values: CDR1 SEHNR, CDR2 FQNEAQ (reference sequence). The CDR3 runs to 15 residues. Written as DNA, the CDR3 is TGTGCCAGCAGTAAAACAGGGGGCGGCAATCAGCCCCAGCATTTT. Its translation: CASSKTGGGNQPQHF.

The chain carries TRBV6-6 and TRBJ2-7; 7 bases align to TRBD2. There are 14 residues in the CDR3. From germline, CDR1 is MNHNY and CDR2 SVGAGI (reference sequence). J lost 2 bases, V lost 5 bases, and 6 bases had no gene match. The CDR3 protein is CASSLEGGAYEQYF. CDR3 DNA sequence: TGTGCCAGCAGTCTGGAGGGAGGGGCCTACGAGCAGTACTTC.

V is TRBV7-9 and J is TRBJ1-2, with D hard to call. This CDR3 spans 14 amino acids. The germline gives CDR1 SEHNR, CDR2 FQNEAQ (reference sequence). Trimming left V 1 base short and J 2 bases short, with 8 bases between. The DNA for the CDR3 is TGTGCCAGCAGCTTAGAGACTCCGAACTATGGCTACACCTTC. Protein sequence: CASSLETPNYGYTF.

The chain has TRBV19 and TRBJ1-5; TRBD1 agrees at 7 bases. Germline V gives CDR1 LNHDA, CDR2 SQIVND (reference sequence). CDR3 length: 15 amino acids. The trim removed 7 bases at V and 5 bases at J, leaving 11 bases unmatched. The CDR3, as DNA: TGTGCCAGTAATTACGCCGGACAGGTATATCAGCCCCAGCATTTT. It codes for CASNYAGQVYQPQHF.

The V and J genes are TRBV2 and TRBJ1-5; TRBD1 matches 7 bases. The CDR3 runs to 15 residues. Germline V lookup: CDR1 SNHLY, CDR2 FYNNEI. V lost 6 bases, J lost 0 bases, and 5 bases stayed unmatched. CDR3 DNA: TGTGCCAGCAGCTGGGACAGTTATAGCAATCAGCCCCAGCATTTT. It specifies CASSWDSYSNQPQHF.

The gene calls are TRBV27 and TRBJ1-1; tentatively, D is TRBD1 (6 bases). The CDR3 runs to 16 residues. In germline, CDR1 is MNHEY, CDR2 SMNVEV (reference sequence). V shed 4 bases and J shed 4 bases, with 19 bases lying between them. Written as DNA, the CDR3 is TGTGCCAGCAGTTCCCACCTTCTGGGGGCTCGCACTGAAGCTTTCTTT. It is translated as CASSSHLLGARTEAFF.

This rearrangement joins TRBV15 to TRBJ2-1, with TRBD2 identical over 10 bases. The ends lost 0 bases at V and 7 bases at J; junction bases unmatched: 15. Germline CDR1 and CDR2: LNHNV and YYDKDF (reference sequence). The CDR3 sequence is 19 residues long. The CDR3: CATSRELTLSGRARNEQFF. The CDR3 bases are TGTGCCACCAGCAGAGAACTGACTCTGAGCGGGAGGGCCCGAAATGAGCAGTTCTTC.